These T cell receptor beta chains were read from a single sample in a study of cytomegalovirus exposure and HLA in healthy donors. Here immunoSEQ multiplex PCR was the method, and the copy in TCRdb shows in-frame clones only, minus some. The sample records hundreds of thousands of clones, more than 75% being singletons. Sequences were obtained from PBMCs. The receptors derive from a man between 18 and 35 years old in good health and CMV-seropositive. CDR3s include the opening cysteine and the closing phenylalanine or tryptophan. The D gene is left open where the match is weak. Clone size, where shown, is once, few, many, or a class for clones that have expanded.

clone_size: .
d_call: TRBD1
v_call: TRBV19
j_call: TRBJ1-2
cdr3_aa: CASRTGTRGLGYGYTF
cdr3_nt: TGTGCCAGTAGGACAGGGACCAGGGGGCTTGGCTATGGCTACACCTTC

clone_size: .
d_call: .
v_call: TRBV6-5
j_call: TRBJ2-7
cdr3_aa: CASSYSRGEQYF
cdr3_nt: TGTGCCAGCAGTTACTCAAGAGGCGAGCAGTACTTC

clone_size: many
d_call: .
v_call: TRBV27
j_call: TRBJ2-7
cdr3_aa: CASSLYRAEQYF
cdr3_nt: TGTGCCAGCAGTCTTTATCGAGCCGAGCAGTACTTC

clone_size: .
d_call: .
v_call: TRBV5-1
j_call: TRBJ1-1
cdr3_aa: CASSLDQMNTEAFF
cdr3_nt: TGCGCCAGCAGCTTGGATCAGATGAACACTGAAGCTTTCTTT

clone_size: .
d_call: .
v_call: TRBV5-6
j_call: TRBJ2-7
cdr3_aa: CASSWGAYEQYF
cdr3_nt: TGTGCCAGCAGCTGGGGGGCCTACGAGCAGTACTTC

clone_size: once
d_call: .
v_call: TRBV30
j_call: TRBJ1-5
cdr3_aa: CAWSVLNQPQHF
cdr3_nt: TGTGCCTGGAGTGTACTGAATCAGCCCCAGCATTTT

clone_size: .
d_call: TRBD2
v_call: TRBV5-4
j_call: TRBJ2-2
cdr3_aa: CASSLGVAGEILAGELFF
cdr3_nt: TGTGCCAGCAGCCTGGGGGTAGCGGGAGAAATACTCGCCGGGGAGCTGTTTTTT

clone_size: .
d_call: TRBD2
v_call: TRBV9
j_call: TRBJ2-1
cdr3_aa: CASSVEGWSGRFDEQFF
cdr3_nt: TGTGCCAGCAGCGTAGAAGGGTGGAGCGGGAGATTCGATGAGCAGTTCTTC

clone_size: .
d_call: .
v_call: TRBV6-5
j_call: TRBJ2-7
cdr3_aa: CASSYALGSEQYF
cdr3_nt: TGTGCCAGCAGTTACGCCCTTGGGTCCGAGCAGTACTTC

clone_size: .
d_call: .
v_call: TRBV1
j_call: TRBJ1-2
cdr3_aa: CTSSPSDYGYTF
cdr3_nt: TGCACCAGCAGCCCCAGTGACTATGGCTACACCTTC

clone_size: .
d_call: .
v_call: TRBV5-1
j_call: TRBJ2-2
cdr3_aa: CASRDGTNTGELFF
cdr3_nt: TGCGCCAGCAGGGACGGTACGAACACCGGGGAGCTGTTTTTT

clone_size: .
d_call: TRBD1
v_call: TRBV28
j_call: TRBJ2-5
cdr3_aa: CASSSASGGRVETQYF
cdr3_nt: TGTGCCAGCAGTTCCGCTTCAGGGGGCCGCGTGGAGACCCAGTACTTC

clone_size: .
d_call: .
v_call: TRBV11-2
j_call: TRBJ1-1
cdr3_aa: CASSLDRNTEAFF
cdr3_nt: TGTGCCAGCAGCTTAGACAGGAACACTGAAGCTTTCTTT

clone_size: once
d_call: TRBD2
v_call: TRBV5-6
j_call: TRBJ2-7
cdr3_aa: CASSVLRKSSGTYEQYF
cdr3_nt: TGTGCCAGCAGCGTATTACGAAAATCTAGCGGTACCTACGAGCAGTACTTC

clone_size: .
d_call: .
v_call: TRBV28
j_call: TRBJ2-1
cdr3_aa: CASTGVNYNEQFF
cdr3_nt: TGTGCCAGTACCGGGGTAAACTACAATGAGCAGTTCTTC

clone_size: .
d_call: TRBD2
v_call: TRBV5-4
j_call: TRBJ2-7
cdr3_aa: CASSLASSGTRVNEQYF
cdr3_nt: TGTGCCAGCAGCTTGGCCTCAAGCGGGACGCGGGTCAACGAGCAGTACTTC

clone_size: .
d_call: .
v_call: TRBV5-6
j_call: TRBJ2-1
cdr3_aa: CASSFPLSSYNEQFF
cdr3_nt: TGTGCCAGCAGCTTCCCCTTAAGCTCCTACAATGAGCAGTTCTTC

clone_size: .
d_call: .
v_call: TRBV6-1
j_call: TRBJ2-7
cdr3_aa: CASSMGGTYSYEQYF
cdr3_nt: TGTGCCAGCAGCATGGGGGGCACGTACTCCTACGAGCAGTACTTC

clone_size: .
d_call: .
v_call: TRBV28
j_call: TRBJ2-1
cdr3_aa: CASSERGYNEQFF
cdr3_nt: TGTGCCAGCAGTGAACGGGGGTACAATGAGCAGTTCTTC

clone_size: .
d_call: TRBD1
v_call: TRBV5-1
j_call: TRBJ2-3
cdr3_aa: CASSSRQGETDTQYF
cdr3_nt: TGCGCCAGCAGCTCGCGACAGGGAGAGACAGATACGCAGTATTTT